This T cell receptor (beta chain) was obtained from a study of T cells in Graves' hyperthyroidism and ophthalmopathy. Ten or more counts support this clonotype. This CDR3 region has 17 residues. Trimming left V 5 bases short and J 0 bases short, with 23 bases between. Germline values: CDR1 DFQATT, CDR2 SNEGSKA (reference sequence). RNA transcripts yielded amplified TCR beta CDR3 regions. First-round RT-PCR of the TCR CDR3 relied on the HTBI primer set. From the multiplex PCR reads, TCRdb called clonotypes with MiXCR, one entry per CDR3 protein. The data hold about 600,000 distinct CDR3 sequences, with approximately 15% observed a single time.

The receptor comes from a woman aged 18-30 years with Graves' ophthalmopathy. Source material: blood. This chain uses TRBV20-1 with TRBJ2-7; D unresolved. CDR3 region: CSAPYSLPGASSYEQYF. The CDR3 DNA reads as TGCAGTGCTCCCTACTCCCTACCAGGCGCCAGCTCCTACGAGCAGTACTTC.